This TCR beta chain was found in a study of memory CD4+ T cells and cytomegalovirus serostatus. Assay used: immunoSEQ multiplex PCR; TCRdb lists only in-frame clones, some missing. The profile shows approximately 50,000 clones, around 82% of them singletons. Worth noting for this clone: Its specificity is not known.

Study-level findings and limits: Repertoires predicted CMV serostatus with median bootstrapped AUC of about 0.95.

The sort gate was single viable CD3+CD4+CD8-CD45RO+ cells for memory CD4+ T cells. The germline gives CDR1 LNHDA, CDR2 SQIVND (reference sequence). V dropped 2 bases and J dropped 4 bases, with 5 bases sitting between them. CDR3 length: 12 residues. This chain uses TRBV19 with TRBJ1-2, with D unclear. This sequence was found in an adult in good health and CMV-seronegative. Specimen: memory CD4+ T cells from blood. For the CDR3, the DNA is TGTGCCAGTAGTATACAGTCCTATGGCTACACCTTC. Translating it yields CASSIQSYGYTF.